Below, 18 T cell receptor beta chains from the same sample are listed, as sequenced in a study of blood T cells in healthy people across ages. PCR was performed a second time for about 7 to 11 cycles using a sample-barcoded 5' primer and a J-beta primer mix. MiXCR, run by TCRdb on the 5' RACE reads, gives a single entry per CDR3 protein. The sample consists of about 2 million distinct CDR3 sequences, about 49% of them appearing once. The sequencing input was blood. The receptors were sampled from a woman aged 40-49 years in good health.

This clonotype has more than one count but fewer than ten. V usage is TRBV7-6 and J usage is TRBJ2-4; 8 bases line up with TRBD1. The J call is uncertain, as TRBJ2-5 better fits the DNA end. The CDR3 runs to 18 residues. Germline V gene data show CDR1 as SGHVS and CDR2 as FNYEAQ. The CDR3 here is CASTSIRGLTWGQETQYF. In DNA form, the CDR3 reads TGTGCCAGCACGAGTATCAGGGGGCTTACTTGGGGGCAAGAGACCCAGTACTTC.

V is TRBV20-1 and J is TRBJ2-1, with TRBD2 identical over 7 bases. The CDR3 is made up of 14 amino acids. Germline CDR1 DFQATT, CDR2 SNEGSKA (reference sequence). The V gene end was trimmed by 6 bases and the J gene end by 4 bases; junction bases not matched to a gene: 9. The CDR3 nucleotides read TGCAGTGCCCCAACTGGCGGGGGTTACAATGAGCAGTTCTTC. Amino acid sequence: CSAPTGGGYNEQFF.

This clonotype came up a few times. The chain joins TRBV5-6 to TRBJ2-1, with D unresolved. Germline V gene sequence: CDR1 SGHDT, CDR2 YYEEEE. The germline V and J ends were trimmed by 1 base and 10 bases, with 18 bases remaining between them. The CDR3 has 15 amino acids. The CDR3 coding sequence is TGTGCCAGCAGCTTGCAAACTTGGGGAACTTGGGAGCAGTTCTTC. It is translated as CASSLQTWGTWEQFF.

The chain joins TRBV28 to TRBJ2-4; no definite D call. This CDR3 is built from 10 residues. Trimming pared 6 bases from V and 6 bases from J, leaving 3 bases between. Germline CDR1 and CDR2: MDHEN and SYDVKM. This CDR3 is CASSSNIQYF. The CDR3 region has the DNA TGTGCCAGCAGCTCAAACATTCAGTACTTC.

A few counts support this clonotype. The chain recombines TRBV20-1 with TRBJ2-7; no reliable D call. V shed 5 bases and J shed 2 bases, with 10 bases lying between them. The CDR3 loop spans 12 amino acids. Germline V lookup: CDR1 DFQATT, CDR2 SNEGSKA (reference sequence). CDR3 region: CSALTIPYEQYF. For the CDR3, the DNA is TGCAGTGCTCTTACAATACCCTACGAGCAGTACTTC.

The chain links TRBV5-1 to TRBJ2-5; 7 nucleotides line up with TRBD1. With V trimmed by 4 bases and J by 3 bases, 6 bases remained unmatched. This CDR3 is 14 amino acids long. Per germline, CDR1 SGHRS and CDR2 YFSETQ. For the CDR3, the DNA is TGCGCCAGCAGCCCCCTACAGGGGAAAGAGACCCAGTACTTC. Translating gives CASSPLQGKETQYF.

Turning to this clonotype: At one of its ends the junction is not consistent with the germline gene, which may arise from a read error. The chain carries TRBV20-1 and TRBJ2-5; D not certain. The CDR3 consists of 14 residues. The V gene's germline CDR1 is DFQATT and CDR2 SNEGSKA (reference sequence). Here the CDR3 DNA reads TGCGGTGCTGCCGGATGGCAGATCCAAGAGACCCAGTACTTC. As protein: CGAAGWQIQETQYF.

This clonotype was observed a handful of times. The chain couples TRBV12-5 to TRBJ2-1; 7 bases fit TRBD2. The CDR3 covers 14 residues. Looked up from germline, CDR1 is LGHNT and CDR2 is FRNRAP. V was pared by 6 bases and J by 10 bases, with 12 bases of the junction left unmatched. The CDR3 nucleotides are TGTGCTAGTGGAACCGGGACTACCTACGAGGAGCAGTTCTTC. It translates to CASGTGTTYEEQFF.

A few counts support this clonotype. The V call is TRBV7-9, the J call TRBJ2-7, with TRBD1 matching 9 bases. The CDR3 contains 17 residues. V was pared by 2 bases and J by 2 bases, with 10 bases of the junction left unmatched. CDR1 and CDR2 (germline): SEHNR, FQNEAQ (reference sequence). DNA of the CDR3: TGTGCCAGCAGCTTAAGTTCCGGGACAGGGAGCCCCTACGAGCAGTACTTC. Amino acids: CASSLSSGTGSPYEQYF.

As concerns this clonotype: No conserved phenylalanine or tryptophan is present at the end of the CDR3, so a read error is the likely explanation. The rearrangement joins TRBV5-6 to TRBJ2-7, with a tentative D call TRBD2 (6 bases). V was clipped by 0 bases and J by 0 bases, with 13 bases between them. The CDR3 runs to 16 residues. Germline CDR1 is SGHDT and CDR2 is YYEEEE. The CDR3 spells CASSLERGLSSYEQYL. The CDR3 nucleotides are TGTGCCAGCAGCTTGGAAAGGGGACTTAGCTCCTACGAGCAGTACTTG.

The V and J genes are TRBV6-5 and TRBJ1-2, with 7 positions matching TRBD1. The CDR3 contains 13 residues. The junction had 5 bases not matched to a gene; V was cut back by 2 bases and J by 8 bases. CDR1 and CDR2 (germline): MNHEY, SVGAGI. The CDR3, as DNA: TGTGCCAGCAGTTACGAAGGGGGCAGCGGCTACACCTTC. It codes for CASSYEGGSGYTF.

V usage is TRBV29-1 and J usage is TRBJ1-2; D call uncertain. V lost 2 bases, J lost 2 bases, and 9 bases lay in between. CDR1 is SQVTM, CDR2 ANQGSEA, per germline. CDR3 length equals 13 residues. The CDR3 protein is CSVEIVMNYGYTF. CDR3 in DNA: TGCAGCGTTGAAATCGTCATGAACTATGGCTACACCTTC.

The chain joins TRBV19 to TRBJ2-1; possibly TRBD1 for D (5 bases). The J call is uncertain, as TRBJ2-7 better fits the DNA end. CDR1 is LNHDA, CDR2 SQIVND, per germline (reference sequence). The CDR3 has 15 residues. CDR3 in amino acids: CASSILGPSYNEQYF. The CDR3 region has the DNA TGTGCCAGTAGTATCTTGGGGCCCTCCTACAATGAGCAGTACTTC.

As concerns this clonotype: The junction and the germline gene differ at one end; a read error may be behind it. The chain is built from TRBV11-2 and TRBJ2-7, with 8 nucleotides matching TRBD2. The CDR3 contains 15 residues. Germline lookup yields CDR1 SGHAT and CDR2 FQNNGV. For the CDR3, the DNA is TGTGCCGGCAGCCGAATGACCGGGACTAGCTACGAGCAGTACTTC. It encodes CAGSRMTGTSYEQYF. Supplemented by reference TRBV11-2 and TRBJ2-7, the full variable domain reads EAGVAQSPRYKIIEKRQSVAFWCNPISGHATLYWYQQILGQGPKLLIQFQNNGVVDDSQLPKDRFSAERLKGVDSTLKIQPAKLEDSAVYLCAGSRMTGTSYEQYFGPGTRLTVT.

This clonotype occurred a few times. V usage is TRBV7-2 and J usage is TRBJ2-3, with TRBD2 identical over 13 bases. After removal of 3 bases from V and 2 bases from J, the junction contained 14 bases not matched to a gene. Germline lookup yields CDR1 SGHTA and CDR2 FQGNSA. The CDR3 sequence is 20 residues long. The CDR3 nucleotides read TGTGCCAGCAGCTTTTTTACACCGGGACTAGCGGGAAAAAACACAGATACGCAGTATTTT. Its translation: CASSFFTPGLAGKNTDTQYF.

This clonotype has just a few counts. This chain links TRBV10-3 with TRBJ2-7; tentative D call: TRBD2 (5 bases). Germline lookup yields CDR1 ENHRY and CDR2 SYGVKD. The CDR3 has 15 amino acids. Trimming took off 3 bases at V and 4 bases at J, with 16 bases between the two ends. The CDR3 DNA sequence: TGTGCCATCAGTGAATCCTCGGGATTGCAGTACGAGCAGTACTTC. As protein: CAISESSGLQYEQYF.

This chain joins TRBV14 and TRBJ2-6; 9 bases line up with TRBD1. This CDR3 is built from 17 residues. After removal of 2 bases from V and 0 bases from J, the junction contained 2 bases not matched to a gene. The germline V gene has CDR1 SGHDN and CDR2 FVKESK. The CDR3 DNA sequence: TGTGCCAGCAGCCAACAGGGACAGGGCTCTGGGGCCAACGTCCTGACTTTC. This sequence encodes CASSQQGQGSGANVLTF.

This CDR3 is CASSQDRRGGGTQYF. The CDR3 DNA reads as TGCGCCAGCAGCCAAGACCGAAGGGGGGGCGGTACGCAGTATTTT. This chain connects TRBV4-1 to TRBJ2-3; a weak D match, TRBD2 (7 bases). The CDR3 runs to 15 residues. The V end lost 0 bases, the J end lost 8 bases, and 15 bases lay between the germline ends. In germline, CDR1 is MGHRA, CDR2 YSYEKL.